The following is a TCR beta chain sequence with its context. The antigen is undetermined. This CDR3 contains 19 residues. Per germline, CDR1 WSHSY and CDR2 SAAADI. V dropped 7 bases and J dropped 0; count of bases not matched to a gene: 16. The source of the sample is a study of lymphopenia after photon versus proton radiotherapy. Study conclusions and caveats: Post-nadir TCR diversity decline inversely tracked overall survival among those who died. Proton therapy kept repertoires fairly stable, unlike photons, which gained effector/memory cells. Authors raise, but do not show, better survival with proton therapy. Oligoclonal CD8+ Temra expansion after nadir drove photon patients' diversity drop.

Libraries were prepared by immunoSEQ multiplex PCR; TCRdb keeps only in-frame clonotypes and omits some of them. The sample yields under 30,000 clones, 90% seen once. This sequence was found in a woman in her 50s with cholangiocarcinoma. The V gene is TRBV10-2, the J gene TRBJ2-7; TRBD2 matches 12 bases. The source was peripheral blood, collected from a patient treated with photon-based radiotherapy. The DNA for the CDR3 is TGCGCCAGCACCTACACACTAGCGGGGGGCTTTAGTAGCTCCTACGAGCAGTACTTC. Protein sequence: CASTYTLAGGFSSSYEQYF.